The present T cell receptor beta chain was sequenced within a study of T cells in Graves' hyperthyroidism and ophthalmopathy (dated by TCRdb to between 2019 and 2020). At the level of the whole study: Peripheral blood was sampled at the time of initial diagnosis, prior to any treatment. A discovery cohort of roughly 100 patients, roughly 45 with Graves' ophthalmopathy and fewer than 65 with stable Graves' hyperthyroidism, was used to find distinguishing TCR V-J signatures. Prospective prediction of ophthalmopathy was tested in an independent validation cohort consisting of 18 hyperthyroidism patients and approximately 16 patients who later progressed to ophthalmopathy. The 95 to 100 discovery patients were randomly divided into training and test sets at a 7:3 ratio. In six Graves' hyperthyroidism patients, the study also compared T-cell repertoires from thyroid tissue with T-cell repertoires from blood. After sampling, hyperthyroidism patients received methimazole starting at 30 mg daily, and ophthalmopathy patients received high-dose intravenous methylprednisolone. The paper reports TCR Vbeta CDR3 sequencing of 130 to 150 peripheral blood samples: fewer than 50 ophthalmopathy, around 80 hyperthyroidism and around 17 progressor patients. What the research found in general, with its limitations: In validation, the model predicted progression to ophthalmopathy with approximately 71% sensitivity and approximately 78% specificity, a median of about six months before onset. Most expanded thyroid clonotypes (frequency above 0.001) were also detected in blood, suggesting blood repertoires may reflect thyroid immune responses. A model built on a 13 V-J signature distinguished ophthalmopathy from stable hyperthyroidism, reaching 87.88% sensitivity and around 81% specificity in cross-validation and 80%/75% in testing. No statistical method was used to set the sample size in advance, and investigators knew the group allocation.

A patient counted as having stable Graves' hyperthyroidism if no progression to ophthalmopathy occurred over 18 months of follow-up. The hyperthyroidism patients were between 18 and 65 years old and newly diagnosed, with a disease duration of less than 2 months. Exclusion was applied to patients with uncontrolled infections, other autoimmune diseases, pregnancy or lactation. Clinical symptoms, serum thyroxine and TRAb, thyroid ultrasound, and orbital computed tomography formed the basis for the diagnoses. Ficoll-Paque density gradient centrifugation was used to isolate PBMCs from approximately 10 ml of fresh peripheral blood. Total RNA was extracted using Trizol reagent, and RNA quality was assessed on an Agilent 2100 Bioanalyzer. Clipping removes 6 bases from V and 3 bases from J, with 6 as the unmatched junction base count. Its CDR3 holds 14 amino acids, cysteine through phenylalanine. Just the 42-base CDR3 DNA is kept, in frame starting at base 1. The CDR1 and CDR2 encoded by the germline V gene are MDHEN and SYDVKM.

Amplification of TCR beta CDR3 regions was carried out from RNA transcripts. The TCR CDR3 was subjected to a first round of RT-PCR using the HTBI primer set and the Qiagen OneStep RT-PCR kit. A second multiplex PCR round built the libraries, followed by size selection and purification. Sequencing of the libraries was done on an Illumina HiSeq2000 using paired-end 100 bp reads. Turning to the authors' computational methods: SOAPnuke was used to process the raw data, removing reads that contained adapters or uncalled bases, had a mean Phred below 15, or lacked an exact match to the constant primer or identifier. High-quality paired reads were merged with COPE v1.2.5, and unique nucleotide sequences were defined as clonotypes. Clonotypes were aligned to IMGT TRBV, TRBD and TRBJ reference segments using MiTCR v1.1. Analysis was restricted to V-J combinations with a frequency above 0.0001, which covered roughly 99% of repertoires. A TCS score was defined as the ratio of F50 (clonal expansion) to E x V (chaos), with BLOSUM62-based TCRdist applied between CDR3 peptides within each V-J. Welch's t-statistics and random forest reduced 500 to 650 V-J features to roughly 13, which were used in a naive Bayes classifier (R e1071). The raw public data were reprocessed by TCRdb itself: fastp quality trimming at Q25, MiXCR clonotype calling, in-frame beta chains only. Each entry is one CDR3 protein sequence, shown with its most common DNA and genes. The authors' filters were not applied to this entry. The sample table lists roughly 750,000 distinct CDR3 sequences, around 17% of them with a count of one. Roughly 8% of the sample rests with the top ten.

This clonotype was seen repeatedly, ten times or more. Its antigen remains undetermined. Base qualities are not at hand, and no much larger clone is one base apart. Sample: blood. Here the chain combines TRBV28 and TRBJ2-7; TRBD2 lines up with 9 middle nucleotides. The receptor's source is a man younger than 35 with Graves' hyperthyroidism. The DNA reads TGTGCCAGCAGCCCCGCGGGAGGGGTCTACGAGCAGTACTTC. Its protein reads: CASSPAGGVYEQYF.